The next 25 T cell receptor beta chains were all read from a single sample in a study of T cells after yellow fever vaccination. One entry per CDR3 protein, called by TCRdb with MiXCR from the 5' RACE reads. The top ten clones hold roughly 35% of a sample with roughly 74,000 distinct CDR3 sequences, roughly 6.9% of them seen once. The source was CD8+ T cells sorted from PBMCs, collected 5 days after the first yellow fever vaccination. The receptors stem from a man aged 18 to 35 who received the YFV17D yellow fever vaccine.

A few counts support this clonotype. J is TRBJ1-4 and V is TRBV29-1, with D tentatively TRBD1 (5 bases). The V gene lost 2 bases and the J gene lost 8 bases, with 6 bases spanning the gap. CDR1 and CDR2 (germline): SQVTM, ANQGSEA. The CDR3 is made up of 11 amino acids. CDR3 DNA sequence: TGCAGCGTTGAAAGGGACGAAAAACTGTTTTTT. This codes for CSVERDEKLFF.

The V gene is TRBV4-1, the J gene TRBJ2-1; D is possibly TRBD1 (5 bases). The V gene's germline CDR1 is MGHRA and CDR2 YSYEKL. The CDR3 is 13 residues long. Deletions cut 3 bases from V and 5 bases from J, with 8 bases between. The CDR3 DNA sequence: TGCGCCAGCAGCCAGACAGTGAACAATGAGCAGTTCTTC. Its translation is CASSQTVNNEQFF.

This clonotype was observed at least ten times. The chain uses TRBV15 and TRBJ1-2; a possible D gene is TRBD1 (6 bases). With 1 base removed from V and 4 bases from J, the gap between germline ends came to 10 bases. This CDR3 has 14 amino acids. Germline CDR1 reads LNHNV; CDR2 reads YYDKDF (reference sequence). CDR3 bases: TGTGCCACCAGCAGAGCTCGACAGGTCTATGGCTACACCTTC. This codes for CATSRARQVYGYTF.

This sequence joins TRBV4-2 and TRBJ2-2, with a possible D match to TRBD2 (6 bases). The germline V gene encodes CDR1 LGHNA and CDR2 YNFKEQ. V gave up 4 bases and J gave up 0 bases, with 18 bases separating them. This CDR3 has 18 amino acids. CDR3 region: CASSRAAPGLSNTGELFF. For the CDR3, the DNA is TGTGCCAGCAGCCGCGCGGCCCCGGGACTTTCGAACACCGGGGAGCTGTTTTTT.

V usage is TRBV7-9 and J usage is TRBJ2-3, with a weak D call TRBD1 (6 bases). Trimming shortened V by 3 bases and J by 3 bases, and 16 bases separated the two germline ends. Germline CDR1 reads SEHNR; CDR2 reads FQNEAQ (reference sequence). The CDR3 sequence is 16 residues long. The CDR3 DNA sequence: TGTGCCAGCAGCTTGATCGGCAGGGGTGGAACAGATACGCAGTATTTT. Protein: CASSLIGRGGTDTQYF.

This clonotype appeared many times. The V and J genes are TRBV11-2 and TRBJ2-7, with 11 nucleotides matching TRBD2. V shed 4 bases, J shed 3 bases, and the junction held 14 bases outside the gene matches. CDR1 SGHAT and CDR2 FQNNGV come from the germline V gene. The CDR3 loop spans 18 amino acids. This CDR3 reads CASSSLAGGPVVNYEQYF. As DNA, the CDR3 is TGTGCCAGCAGCTCCTTAGCGGGGGGGCCGGTAGTGAACTACGAGCAGTACTTC.

The gene calls are TRBV4-1 and TRBJ2-3, with D unclear. This CDR3 has 19 residues. Between the trimmed V and J ends, which lost 0 bases and 0 bases, there was a span of 19 bases. Germline V lookup: CDR1 MGHRA, CDR2 YSYEKL. CDR3 sequence reads: CASSQDWSVGPSSTDTQYF. DNA for the CDR3: TGCGCCAGCAGCCAAGATTGGAGTGTCGGCCCATCTAGCACAGATACGCAGTATTTT.

The V gene is TRBV6-2 or TRBV6-3, the J gene TRBJ1-1, with D hard to call. Germline lookup yields CDR1 MNHEY and CDR2 SVGEGT. The CDR3 covers 13 residues. Trimming left V 2 bases short and J 5 bases short, with 9 bases between. CDR3 nucleotide sequence: TGTGCCAGCAGTTACGGGGAAATAACTGAAGCTTTCTTT. Residues: CASSYGEITEAFF.

This clonotype was observed many times. The chain uses TRBV7-9 and TRBJ2-1; a weak D match, TRBD2 (5 bases). The CDR3 runs 13 residues. The germline V gene encodes CDR1 SEHNR and CDR2 FQNEAQ (reference sequence). V was pared by 1 base and J by 5 bases, with 6 bases between. The CDR3 coding sequence is TGTGCCAGCAGCTTAGTCGGGGACAATGAGCAGTTCTTC. It translates to CASSLVGDNEQFF.

This clonotype was seen a single time. The CDR3 region is CASSFRGGPGREQFF. In DNA, the CDR3 is TGCGCCAGCAGCTTCAGGGGGGGGCCCGGGCGTGAGCAGTTCTTC. This chain connects TRBV5-1 to TRBJ2-1; D tentatively fits TRBD1 or TRBD2 (7 bases each). V was cut by 2 bases and J by 9 bases, with 18 bases left in between. The germline V gene encodes CDR1 SGHRS and CDR2 YFSETQ. The CDR3 totals 15 residues.

This clonotype showed up many times. The chain joins TRBV12-3 or TRBV12-4 to TRBJ1-5, with D maybe TRBD1 (6 bases). Trimming took 6 bases from V and 2 from J, leaving 8 bases between them. The CDR3 has 13 residues. CDR3 region: CASSAGGNQPQHF. The CDR3, as DNA: TGTGCCAGCAGCGCAGGGGGCAATCAGCCCCAGCATTTT.

The genes are TRBV7-2 and TRBJ2-3, with 8 bases identical to TRBD2. CDR3 size: 14 residues. CDR1 and CDR2 (germline): SGHTA, FQGNSA. Losses at the gene ends were 3 bases for V and 5 bases for J; bases not matched to a gene: 4. Here the CDR3 DNA reads TGTGCCAGCAGCTTCGGCCGGGGGGGAGATACGCAGTATTTT. Its protein is CASSFGRGGDTQYF.

This rearrangement joins TRBV25-1 to TRBJ1-4; D is ambiguous. From germline, CDR1 is MGHDK and CDR2 SYGVNS. The V and J ends lost 3 bases and 0 bases respectively, with 8 bases between them. This CDR3 is 15 amino acids long. For the CDR3, the DNA is TGTGCCAGCAGTGACCCCGGTGCAACTAATGAAAAACTGTTTTTT. This encodes CASSDPGATNEKLFF.

This clonotype was observed a few times. J is TRBJ2-7 and V is TRBV7-9; unclear D gene. The CDR3 has 14 amino acids. Between the trimmed V and J ends, which lost 7 bases and 0 bases, there was a span of 13 bases. Germline V CDR1 and CDR2: SEHNR, FQNEAQ (reference sequence). As DNA, the CDR3 is TGTGCCAGCATCCACACTGGGAACTCCTACGAGCAGTACTTC. This translates into CASIHTGNSYEQYF.

This clonotype was seen more than once but under ten times. The chain is built from TRBV6-5 and TRBJ1-1; no clear D. V lost 0 bases and J 4 bases, leaving 12 bases between the germline ends. The V gene's germline CDR1 is MNHEY and CDR2 SVGAGI. CDR3 size: 15 residues. CDR3 DNA: TGTGCCAGCAGTTACTCCCTTTCTGGGAGCACTGAAGCTTTCTTT. The encoded protein is CASSYSLSGSTEAFF.

This clonotype appeared many times. The V gene is TRBV6-4, the J gene TRBJ2-3; D is unresolved. The CDR3 length is 15 residues. V gave up 2 bases and J gave up 3 bases, with 12 bases separating them. Germline CDR1 MRHNA, CDR2 SNTAGT. The CDR3 DNA sequence: TGTGCCAGCAGTGACGGCGAGACCGGGACAGATACGCAGTATTTT. Translated: CASSDGETGTDTQYF.

This clonotype turned up a few times. The rearrangement uses TRBV12-3 or TRBV12-4 and TRBJ2-5; TRBD1 agrees at 7 bases. This CDR3 contains 13 residues. The V and J ends lost 5 bases and 9 bases, in that order; junction bases with no gene match: 9. The chain's CDR3 is CASSLTGFGAQYF. Written as DNA, the CDR3 is TGTGCCAGCAGTCTGACAGGGTTCGGGGCCCAGTACTTC.

The chain has TRBV12-5 and TRBJ2-1, with 7 bases identical to TRBD1. This CDR3 has 16 amino acids. V dropped 5 bases and J dropped 3; count of bases not matched to a gene: 10. CDR1 is LGHNT, CDR2 FRNRAP, per germline. The CDR3 is CASGPPDRAFYNEQFF. As DNA, the CDR3 is TGTGCTAGTGGTCCACCTGACAGGGCGTTCTACAATGAGCAGTTCTTC.

The rearrangement joins TRBV3-1 to TRBJ2-6; unclear D gene. CDR1 is LGHDT, CDR2 YNNKEL, per germline (reference sequence). Trimming removed 1 base from V and 0 bases from J, with 13 bases in between. The CDR3 spans 18 residues. CDR3 DNA sequence: TGTGCCAGCAGCCAAGTAGTAGGACGCATCTCTGGGGCCAACGTCCTGACTTTC. It translates to CASSQVVGRISGANVLTF.

This clonotype was counted many times. J is TRBJ2-1 and V is TRBV12-3 or TRBV12-4; TRBD1 is a possible D gene (5 bases). With 5 bases removed from V and 6 bases from J, the gap between germline ends came to 8 bases. The CDR3 extends over 12 amino acids. The CDR3 region is CASSQDSNEQFF. The CDR3 DNA follows: TGTGCCAGCAGTCAAGACAGCAATGAGCAGTTCTTC.

This clonotype was observed a handful of times. V and J are TRBV3-1 and TRBJ2-7, with D maybe TRBD1 (5 bases). Per germline, CDR1 LGHDT and CDR2 YNNKEL (reference sequence). Trimming removed 5 bases from V and 0 bases from J, with 8 bases in between. The CDR3 covers 13 residues. As DNA, the CDR3 is TGTGCCAGCAGCGTAGGACACTCCTACGAGCAGTACGTC. It translates to CASSVGHSYEQYV.

The chain joins TRBV19 to TRBJ1-1; a possible D gene is TRBD1 (6 bases). The CDR3 is made up of 15 amino acids. Germline assignment: CDR1 LNHDA and CDR2 SQIVND (reference sequence). V was trimmed by 6 bases and J by 1 base, leaving 15 bases between them. CDR3 in amino acids: CASSPNRAGNTEAFF. In nucleotides, the CDR3 is TGTGCCAGTAGCCCCAACAGGGCGGGGAACACTGAAGCTTTCTTT.

The genes are TRBV15 and TRBJ2-7; 7 positions agree with TRBD1. The CDR3 runs 15 residues. The V and J ends lost 0 bases and 2 bases, in that order; junction bases with no gene match: 4. Germline CDR1 is LNHNV and CDR2 is YYDKDF (reference sequence). This CDR3 is CATSRDRGNTYEQYF. CDR3 bases: TGTGCCACCAGCAGAGACAGGGGGAATACCTACGAGCAGTACTTC.

This clonotype has more than one count but fewer than ten. V and J are TRBV11-2 and TRBJ2-7; 12 bases are shared with TRBD2. The germline gives CDR1 SGHAT, CDR2 FQNNGV. This CDR3 is built from 14 residues. V was clipped by 6 bases and J by 1 base; unmatched bases: 1. In nucleotides, the CDR3 is TGTGCCAGCAGGACTAGCGGGGGATCCTACGAGCAGTACTTC. Translation: CASRTSGGSYEQYF.

This clonotype has at least ten counts. The genes are TRBV20-1 and TRBJ1-2; weak D call: TRBD1 (5 bases). Deletions cut 5 bases from V and 7 bases from J, with 17 bases between. This CDR3 contains 13 residues. The germline V gene has CDR1 DFQATT and CDR2 SNEGSKA (reference sequence). The CDR3 region is CSARSQGDVGYTF. The CDR3 region has the DNA TGCAGTGCTCGGTCCCAAGGGGATGTTGGCTACACCTTC.